The TCR beta chain under discussion was sequenced for a study of cytomegalovirus exposure and HLA in healthy donors. At the level of the study: The same platform was used for the roughly 130 validation repertoires and the roughly 680 first-cohort repertoires, a later analysis reported.

Germline CDR1 reads MNHNS; CDR2 reads SASEGT. The CDR3 has 13 amino acids. The germline V and J ends were trimmed by 0 bases and 8 bases, with 10 bases remaining between them. Worth noting for this clone: Its antigen is currently unknown.

Using immunoSEQ multiplex PCR, the repertoire was profiled, and TCRdb retains in-frame clones only, with some absent. The sample has approximately 100,000 clones; roughly 89% are singletons. Points from the study as a whole: Researchers counted over 150 TCR beta chains as cytomegalovirus-associated.

V and J are TRBV6-1 and TRBJ1-2; D unclear. The origin of this receptor is a woman in her 30s in good health and CMV-seronegative. Material: PBMCs. The CDR3 protein is CASSEAKTRGYTF. The DNA of the CDR3 is TGTGCCAGCAGTGAAGCCAAGACAAGAGGCTACACCTTC.